Listed here are 26 T cell receptor beta chains from one sample, sequenced in a study of cytomegalovirus exposure and HLA in healthy donors. 60 Vbeta and 13 Jbeta primers were used in PCR. Assay: immunoSEQ multiplex PCR; the TCRdb copy retains only in-frame clones and omits some. The sample records about 80,000 clones, 62% being singletons. The sample comprised PBMCs. The receptors derive from a male donor in good health and CMV-seropositive.

The chain joins TRBV6-1 to TRBJ2-5, with TRBD2 identical over 7 bases. The CDR3 is made up of 10 amino acids. Germline V CDR1 and CDR2: MNHNS, SASEGT. V lost 5 bases and J lost 10; bases outside the gene matches: 1. Written as DNA, the CDR3 is TGTGCCAGCAGTCGGGAGGTCCAGTACTTC. Amino acids: CASSREVQYF.

This clone was recorded once. This chain connects TRBV11-2 to TRBJ2-7; 7 positions agree with TRBD1. The CDR3 has 15 residues. V trimming: 3 bases; J trimming: 6 bases; junction bases outside the gene matches: 11. Per germline, CDR1 SGHAT and CDR2 FQNNGV. The DNA of the CDR3 is TGTGCCAGCAGCTTCGGCTGGGACAGCCTCCCCGAGCAGTACTTC. Protein product: CASSFGWDSLPEQYF.

This clone has just one count. This sequence joins TRBV5-1 and TRBJ2-7, with TRBD1 identical over 7 bases. Trimming took 0 bases from V and 3 from J; bases not matched to a gene: 9. Per germline, CDR1 SGHRS and CDR2 YFSETQ. This CDR3 spans 16 amino acids. The CDR3 DNA sequence: TGCGCCAGCAGCTTGGCGAGCAGGGGGATTAACTACGAGCAGTACTTC. Encoded protein: CASSLASRGINYEQYF.

This chain links TRBV2 with TRBJ2-7; TRBD1 agrees at 9 bases. CDR1 and CDR2 (germline): SNHLY, FYNNEI. With V trimmed by 8 bases and J by 3 bases, 14 bases remained unmatched. The CDR3 sequence is 16 residues long. The CDR3 DNA reads TGTGCCAGCGATAAGAACAGGGGGCCTACTCTCTACGAGCAGTACTTC. This codes for CASDKNRGPTLYEQYF. The full variable domain, completed using reference TRBV2 and TRBJ2-7, is EPEVTQTPSHQVTQMGQEVILRCVPISNHLYFYWYRQILGQKVEFLVSFYNNEISEKSEIFDDQFSVERPDGSNFTLKIRSTKLEDSAMYFCASDKNRGPTLYEQYFGPGTRLTVT.

The chain links TRBV7-2 to TRBJ2-2; 7 bases match TRBD1. Germline CDR1 SGHTA, CDR2 FQGNSA. The length of the CDR3 is 18 residues. J gave up 2 bases and V 1 base, and 10 bases lay outside the gene matches. As DNA, the CDR3 is TGTGCCAGCAGCTTAGAGAGGGGTAGACAGGGAAACACCGGGGAGCTGTTTTTT. It is translated as CASSLERGRQGNTGELFF. The whole variable domain, filled in from reference TRBV7-2 and TRBJ2-2, reads GAGVSQSPSNKVTEKGKDVELRCDPISGHTALYWYRQSLGQGLEFLIYFQGNSAPDKSGLPSDRFSAERTGGSVSTLTIQRTQQEDSAVYLCASSLERGRQGNTGELFFGEGSRLTVL.

The chain has TRBV6-5 and TRBJ2-7; TRBD2 aligns across 9 bases. CDR1 and CDR2 (germline): MNHEY, SVGAGI. This CDR3 has 12 amino acids. The junction had 2 bases not matched to a gene; V was cut back by 4 bases and J by 7 bases. CDR3 loop: CASSLLAGEQYF. CDR3 DNA sequence: TGTGCCAGCAGTTTACTAGCGGGTGAGCAGTACTTC.

The chain couples TRBV14 to TRBJ1-6; a possible D gene is TRBD1 (5 bases). V gave up 0 bases and J gave up 10 bases, with 7 bases separating them. The CDR3 has 13 amino acids. Looked up from germline, CDR1 is SGHDN and CDR2 is FVKESK. CDR3 coding DNA: TGTGCCAGCAGCCAAGAGGGGCGCTCACCCCTCCACTTT. This translates into CASSQEGRSPLHF.

The chain carries TRBV4-1 and TRBJ1-1, with D possibly TRBD1 on 5 matching bases. Germline V gene lookup returns CDR1 MGHRA and CDR2 YSYEKL. The CDR3 consists of 16 residues. Between the trimmed V and J ends, which lost 0 bases and 4 bases, there was a span of 15 bases. CDR3 amino acids: CASSQDKRQGGTEAFF. In DNA form, the CDR3 reads TGCGCCAGCAGCCAAGATAAAAGGCAGGGAGGCACTGAAGCTTTCTTT.

V gene TRBV19 combines with J gene TRBJ2-1; 9 nucleotides line up with TRBD1. Germline trimming cut 7 bases from V and 12 bases from J; bases unmatched to any gene: 16. Germline V gene sequence: CDR1 LNHDA, CDR2 SQIVND (reference sequence). The CDR3 is made up of 15 amino acids. CDR3 loop: CASKLEGTGRLAQFF. The CDR3 region has the DNA TGTGCCAGTAAGCTAGAGGGGACAGGGAGGTTGGCGCAGTTCTTC.

J is TRBJ1-1 and V is TRBV5-4; D remains ambiguous. Germline CDR1 and CDR2: SGHNT and YYREEE (reference sequence). The CDR3 totals 14 residues. V was pared by 2 bases and J by 1 base, with 9 bases between. The CDR3 protein is CASSFGSGNTEAFF. As DNA, the CDR3 is TGTGCCAGCAGCTTTGGGTCGGGGAACACTGAAGCTTTCTTT.

The chain recombines TRBV18 with TRBJ1-1; D is uncertain. The CDR3 extends over 14 amino acids. The V and J ends lost 3 bases and 5 bases respectively, with 13 bases between them. Germline V gene sequence: CDR1 KGHSH, CDR2 LQKENI. CDR3 residues: CASSPYTGVTEAFF. Here the CDR3 DNA reads TGTGCCAGCTCACCGTACACCGGGGTGACTGAAGCTTTCTTT.

This chain links TRBV27 with TRBJ1-1; 8 positions agree with TRBD1. CDR1 and CDR2 (germline): MNHEY, SMNVEV (reference sequence). The CDR3 loop spans 14 amino acids. Trimming took 7 bases from V and 0 from J; bases not matched to a gene: 4. In DNA, the CDR3 is TGTGCCAGCATGAGGACAGGGCTGAACACTGAAGCTTTCTTT. This gives the protein CASMRTGLNTEAFF.

The rearrangement joins TRBV7-2 to TRBJ2-5; 13 bases are shared with TRBD2. Germline V gene data show CDR1 as SGHTA and CDR2 as FQGNSA. The junction had 8 bases not matched to a gene; V was cut back by 5 bases and J by 5 bases. The CDR3 sequence is 16 residues long. For the CDR3, the DNA is TGTGCCAGCAGCGTAACTAGCGGGGGGGCGGGGGAGACCCAGTACTTC. Amino acids: CASSVTSGGAGETQYF.

This sequence joins TRBV7-9 and TRBJ2-1; D gene ambiguous. Trimming took 4 bases from V and 2 from J, leaving 21 bases between them. The CDR3 covers 18 residues. Germline CDR1 SEHNR, CDR2 FQNEAQ (reference sequence). This CDR3 is CASSSSTDLSGAYNEQFF. CDR3 DNA sequence: TGTGCCAGCAGCTCCAGTACTGACCTCTCTGGAGCCTACAATGAGCAGTTCTTC.

This chain connects TRBV4-2 to TRBJ1-3; D gene ambiguous. This CDR3 spans 17 amino acids. Germline CDR1 reads LGHNA; CDR2 reads YNFKEQ. V shed 0 bases and J shed 0 bases, with 12 bases lying between them. The CDR3 nucleotides read TGTGCCAGCAGCCAAGAGCTTGAGGTTAACTCTGGAAACACCATATATTTT. It encodes CASSQELEVNSGNTIYF.

DNA for the CDR3: TGTGCCACCAGCAGGGACAGGGCCCCGAACACTGAAGCTTTCTTT. It translates to CATSRDRAPNTEAFF. V is TRBV15 and J is TRBJ1-1; 8 bases fit TRBD1. This CDR3 has 15 residues. The ends lost 3 bases at V and 1 base at J; junction bases unmatched: 4. Germline V CDR1 and CDR2: LNHNV, YYDKDF (reference sequence).

CDR3 sequence (DNA): TGTGCCAGCAGCGTACCGGTAGCGGGGGTAGAGACCCAGTACTTC. Its translation: CASSVPVAGVETQYF. The chain combines TRBV9 with TRBJ2-5, with TRBD2 identical over 9 bases. The germline CDR1 and CDR2 sequences are SGDLS and YYNGEE. CDR3 size: 15 residues. The trim removed 1 base at V and 4 bases at J, leaving 5 bases unmatched.

This clone was seen just once. An end of the junction does not agree with germline; a read error may underlie this. The chain carries TRBV7-9 and TRBJ2-2; the match to TRBD1 covers 9 bases. Germline V gene sequence: CDR1 SEHNR, CDR2 FQNEAQ (reference sequence). CDR3 size: 15 residues. The CDR3 coding sequence is TGTTCCAGCAGCTACGGGACAGGGTTACCCGGGGAGCTGTTTTTT. Translation: CSSSYGTGLPGELFF.

The count of this clone is one. This chain joins TRBV5-1 and TRBJ1-2; 7 bases align to TRBD1. The V and J ends lost 1 base and 8 bases, in that order; junction bases with no gene match: 8. Germline V gene sequence: CDR1 SGHRS, CDR2 YFSETQ. The CDR3 has 14 residues. This CDR3 is CASSLSLQGTGYTF. CDR3 nucleotide sequence: TGCGCCAGCAGCTTGTCCCTACAGGGGACCGGCTACACCTTC.

The chain joins TRBV5-6 to TRBJ2-5, with 7 nucleotides matching TRBD1. The CDR3 has 15 amino acids. Germline CDR1 is SGHDT and CDR2 is YYEEEE. V dropped 4 bases and J dropped 5; count of bases not matched to a gene: 11. In DNA, the CDR3 is TGTGCCAGCAGCCGCTCCCGGGACAGAGGGGAGACCCAGTACTTC. It encodes CASSRSRDRGETQYF. The full variable domain, completed using reference TRBV5-6 and TRBJ2-5, is DAGVTQSPTHLIKTRGQQVTLRCSPKSGHDTVSWYQQALGQGPQFIFQYYEEEERQRGNFPDRFSGHQFPNYSSELNVNALLLGDSALYLCASSRSRDRGETQYFGPGTRLLVL.

This clone has only a few counts. The chain recombines TRBV7-9 with TRBJ2-2, with 7 bases matching TRBD1. This CDR3 contains 14 residues. V was clipped by 5 bases and J by 5 bases; unmatched bases: 5. Germline loops: CDR1 SEHNR, CDR2 FQNEAQ (reference sequence). CDR3: CASSRGQPTGELFF. CDR3 DNA sequence: TGTGCCAGCAGCAGGGGACAGCCAACCGGGGAGCTGTTTTTT. Full variable domain (outside the CDR3, taken from reference TRBV7-9 and TRBJ2-2): DTGVSQNPRHKITKRGQNVTFRCDPISEHNRLYWYRQTLGQGPEFLTYFQNEAQLEKSRLLSDRFSAERPKGSFSTLEIQRTEQGDSAMYLCASSRGQPTGELFFGEGSRLTVL.

The chain carries TRBV6-1 and TRBJ2-1; perhaps TRBD1 as D (6 bases). The ends were cut back, 7 bases at V and 2 bases at J, with 15 bases in the middle. Germline V lookup: CDR1 MNHNS, CDR2 SASEGT. The CDR3 consists of 15 residues. The CDR3 is CASITSWDTYNEQFF. The CDR3 nucleotides read TGTGCCAGCATCACCTCCTGGGACACCTACAATGAGCAGTTCTTC.

This clone occurred a few times. The chain uses TRBV5-1 and TRBJ2-1; 13 positions match TRBD2. Germline V gene lookup returns CDR1 SGHRS and CDR2 YFSETQ. The CDR3 consists of 14 residues. V shed 4 bases, J shed 8 bases, and the junction held 3 bases outside the gene matches. CDR3 sequence reads: CASSMGLAGYEQFF. The CDR3 bases are TGCGCCAGCAGCATGGGACTAGCGGGGTATGAGCAGTTCTTC.

The V and J genes are TRBV25-1 and TRBJ2-1; D gene ambiguous. Deletions cut 4 bases from V and 6 bases from J, with 13 bases between. The CDR3 totals 14 residues. CDR1 is MGHDK and CDR2 is SYGVNS in the germline V gene. CDR3: CASSVEAFGNEQFF. The CDR3, as DNA: TGTGCCAGCAGTGTGGAAGCGTTCGGCAATGAGCAGTTCTTC.

This rearrangement joins TRBV25-1 to TRBJ1-2; D gene unclear. CDR3 length: 15 residues. The germline V and J ends were trimmed by 1 base and 0 bases, with 9 bases remaining between them. Germline CDR1 MGHDK, CDR2 SYGVNS. The CDR3 DNA follows: TGTGCCAGCAGTGAATCTTGGGGAGCTAACTATGGCTACACCTTC. Protein sequence: CASSESWGANYGYTF.

V is TRBV2 and J is TRBJ2-1, with D perhaps matching TRBD2 (7 bases). Trimming removed 9 bases from V and 10 bases from J, with 22 bases in between. Germline loops: CDR1 SNHLY, CDR2 FYNNEI. CDR3 length: 14 residues. The CDR3 reads CARRGTTERIEQFF. CDR3 nucleotides: TGTGCCAGAAGGGGGACTACCGAAAGGATCGAGCAGTTCTTC.